A single sample gave rise to the 19 T cell receptor beta chains below, sequenced in a study of blood T cells in healthy people across ages. Next came a second PCR, run for roughly 7 to 12 cycles, which used a sample-barcoded 5' primer along with a J-beta primer mix. MiXCR, applied by TCRdb to the 5' RACE reads, yields one record per CDR3 protein. The sample has approximately 1,000,000 distinct CDR3 sequences; roughly two fifths are singletons. Sequencing used blood. The receptors come from a man aged 18 to 30 in good health.

J is TRBJ2-1 and V is TRBV9; D may be TRBD2 (5 bases). The CDR3 has 14 residues. V lost 0 bases and J lost 8, with 12 bases in between. From germline, CDR1 is SGDLS and CDR2 YYNGEE. The CDR3 is CASSVVYGNDEQFF. The CDR3 DNA reads TGTGCCAGCAGCGTAGTGTACGGGAACGATGAGCAGTTCTTC.

CDR3 amino acids: CASSSWTGGKGYGYTF. The DNA of the CDR3 is TGTGCCAGCAGCTCATGGACAGGGGGCAAGGGATATGGCTACACCTTC. The chain recombines TRBV2 with TRBJ1-2, with 11 bases aligning to TRBD1. Germline V lookup: CDR1 SNHLY, CDR2 FYNNEI. V trimming: 6 bases; J trimming: 5 bases; junction bases outside the gene matches: 11. CDR3 length: 16 amino acids.

This clonotype has more than one count but fewer than ten. The V gene is TRBV6-2 or TRBV6-3, the J gene TRBJ1-2; 9 positions agree with TRBD1. Germline V lookup: CDR1 MNHEY, CDR2 SVGEGT. Trimming removed 8 bases from V and 6 bases from J; junction bases left unmatched: 13. CDR3 length: 15 amino acids. The CDR3 protein is CASVAGGQGLNGYTF. The CDR3 bases are TGTGCCAGCGTAGCCGGTGGACAGGGGCTAAATGGCTACACCTTC.

This clonotype was seen a few times. V and J are TRBV20-1 and TRBJ1-4, with D possibly matching TRBD1 (6 bases). Germline CDR1 reads DFQATT; CDR2 reads SNEGSKA (reference sequence). The CDR3 totals 14 residues. V lost 6 bases to trimming and J lost 0 bases, with 11 bases between them. The CDR3 is CSATGTTTNEKLFF. CDR3 coding DNA: TGCAGTGCGACCGGGACAACAACTAATGAAAAACTGTTTTTT.

V gene TRBV4-2 combines with J gene TRBJ1-1, with D possibly TRBD1 on 5 matching bases. This CDR3 is 16 amino acids long. V was shortened by 1 base and J by 1 base, with 13 bases between the two germline ends. In germline, CDR1 is LGHNA, CDR2 YNFKEQ. In DNA form, the CDR3 reads TGTGCCAGCAGCCAAGCTGTGGGACGGCGGAACACTGAAGCTTTCTTT. This encodes CASSQAVGRRNTEAFF.

The chain carries TRBV6-2 or TRBV6-3 and TRBJ2-1; TRBD1 agrees at 9 bases. CDR3 length equals 16 residues. The trim removed 5 bases at V and 4 bases at J, leaving 9 bases unmatched. Germline V gene sequence: CDR1 MNHEY, CDR2 SVGEGT. The CDR3 sequence is CASSEPGQGPYNEQFF. Written as DNA, the CDR3 is TGTGCCAGCAGTGAGCCGGGACAGGGTCCATACAATGAGCAGTTCTTC.

The genes are TRBV5-1 and TRBJ2-1; D is perhaps TRBD1 or TRBD2 (7 bases each). This CDR3 region has 16 residues. Trimming removed 4 bases at V and 4 bases at J, with 18 bases between. The germline V gene encodes CDR1 SGHRS and CDR2 YFSETQ. The CDR3 loop reads CASSPQGRGTYNEQFF. The CDR3 DNA follows: TGCGCCAGCAGCCCACAGGGGCGGGGGACATACAATGAGCAGTTCTTC.

The chain uses TRBV7-6 and TRBJ2-7, with D unclear. V was cut by 2 bases and J by 2 bases, with 13 bases left in between. The CDR3 loop spans 15 amino acids. Germline V CDR1 and CDR2: SGHVS, FNYEAQ. CDR3 coding DNA: TGTGCCAGCAGCTTATGGGTTCCAGGAACCTACGAGCAGTACTTC. Translation gives CASSLWVPGTYEQYF.

Turning to this clonotype: One end of the junction is discordant with germline, which a read error may explain. The V gene is TRBV27, the J gene TRBJ2-2; D might be TRBD1 or TRBD2, each matching 5 bases. From germline, CDR1 is MNHEY and CDR2 SMNVEV (reference sequence). CDR3 length: 13 residues. CDR3 sequence: CASGSPGAGELFF. DNA of the CDR3: TGCGCATCAGGGAGCCCTGGAGCCGGGGAGCTGTTTTTT.

The chain employs TRBV4-3 and TRBJ2-1; perhaps D is TRBD1 or TRBD2 (5 bases each). The CDR3 is made up of 17 amino acids. The V gene's germline CDR1 is LGHNA and CDR2 YSLEER. The V and J ends lost 4 bases and 8 bases respectively, with 24 bases between them. DNA of the CDR3: TGCGCCAGCAGCCCCCAATCACCCGGGACGTTGGTCGATGAGCAGTTCTTC. Translated, it gives CASSPQSPGTLVDEQFF.

This sequence joins TRBV14 and TRBJ1-1; D ambiguous. In germline, CDR1 is SGHDN, CDR2 FVKESK. The CDR3 sequence is 14 residues long. V lost 1 base, J lost 5 bases, and 11 bases lay in between. The CDR3 here is CASSQGPGWTEAFF. The CDR3 DNA follows: TGTGCCAGCAGCCAAGGCCCGGGTTGGACTGAAGCTTTCTTT. The variable domain in full, completed from reference TRBV14 and TRBJ1-1, reads EAGVTQFPSHSVIEKGQTVTLRCDPISGHDNLYWYRRVMGKEIKFLLHFVKESKQDESGMPNNRFLAERTGGTYSTLKVQPAELEDSGVYFCASSQGPGWTEAFFGQGTRLTVV.

This clonotype was seen repeatedly, ten times or more. The V gene is TRBV29-1, the J gene TRBJ2-3; 7 positions match TRBD1. The CDR3 is 14 residues long. The trim removed 4 bases at V and 0 bases at J, leaving 4 bases unmatched. The germline gives CDR1 SQVTM, CDR2 ANQGSEA. CDR3 loop: CSVVHRGSTDTQYF. Here the CDR3 DNA reads TGCAGCGTTGTCCACAGGGGCAGCACAGATACGCAGTATTTT.

The V and J genes are TRBV20-1 and TRBJ2-7; weak D call: TRBD2 (5 bases). The CDR3 extends over 14 amino acids. V was shortened by 6 bases and J by 4 bases, with 19 bases between the two germline ends. Per germline, CDR1 DFQATT and CDR2 SNEGSKA (reference sequence). The CDR3 region is CSAVEEELGYEQYF. The CDR3, as DNA: TGCAGTGCCGTCGAGGAGGAACTTGGGTACGAGCAGTACTTC.

For the CDR3, the DNA is TGTGCCAGCAGTCCGTACTTGGGGCAAGAGACCCAGTACTTC. As protein: CASSPYLGQETQYF. The genes are TRBV6-1 and TRBJ2-5; D not certain. The V end lost 5 bases, the J end lost 2 bases, and 12 bases lay between the germline ends. Germline CDR1 MNHNS, CDR2 SASEGT. This CDR3 has 14 residues.

This chain links TRBV2 with TRBJ2-5; D gene ambiguous. The CDR3 contains 12 residues. Trimming took off 10 bases at V and 1 base at J, with 10 bases between the two ends. Per the germline V gene, CDR1 is SNHLY and CDR2 is FYNNEI. CDR3 loop: CAMQAGQETQYF. The DNA for the CDR3 is TGTGCCATGCAGGCTGGCCAAGAGACCCAGTACTTC.

V usage is TRBV20-1 and J usage is TRBJ1-1; no clear D. Germline assignment: CDR1 DFQATT and CDR2 SNEGSKA (reference sequence). Trimming removed 0 bases from V and 2 bases from J, with 7 bases in between. The CDR3 length is 13 residues. This chain's CDR3 is CSARDPANTEAFF. The CDR3 DNA reads TGCAGTGCTAGAGATCCCGCCAACACTGAAGCTTTCTTT.

The chain uses TRBV12-3 or TRBV12-4 and TRBJ2-3; 8 bases fit TRBD2. V lost 7 bases to trimming and J lost 4 bases; unmatched junction nucleotides: 10. The length of the CDR3 is 15 residues. CDR3: CASTFSGGFPDTQYF. Written as DNA, the CDR3 is TGTGCCAGCACCTTTTCGGGGGGGTTCCCAGATACGCAGTATTTT.

The genes are TRBV5-1 and TRBJ1-1; D unclear. This CDR3 has 15 residues. The germline V and J ends were trimmed by 1 base and 0 bases, with 10 bases remaining between them. In germline, CDR1 is SGHRS, CDR2 YFSETQ. The CDR3 sequence is CASSLRPTMNTEAFF. The CDR3 DNA reads TGCGCCAGCAGCTTGAGACCGACTATGAACACTGAAGCTTTCTTT. The full variable domain, in which reference TRBV5-1 and TRBJ1-1 provide the parts outside the CDR3, is KAGVTQTPRYLIKTRGQQVTLSCSPISGHRSVSWYQQTPGQGLQFLFEYFSETQRNKGNFPGRFSGRQFSNSRSEMNVSTLELGDSALYLCASSLRPTMNTEAFFGQGTRLTVV.

J is TRBJ2-1 and V is TRBV6-2 or TRBV6-3, with 7 bases that match TRBD2. CDR3 size: 14 residues. Germline trimming cut 8 bases from V and 0 bases from J; bases unmatched to any gene: 4. Germline CDR1 MNHEY, CDR2 SVGEGT. The CDR3 is CASGREYSYNEQFF. As DNA, the CDR3 is TGTGCCAGCGGGAGGGAGTACTCCTACAATGAGCAGTTCTTC.